One and the same sample provided the 5 T cell receptor beta chains below, sequenced in a study of blood T cell repertoires in COVID-19. Sequenced by immunoSEQ multiplex PCR; TCRdb stores in-frame clones only, minus some. The profile shows over 120,000 clones, approximately 86% of them singletons. The source material was peripheral blood. These receptor sequences come from a woman between 45 and 60 years old with acute or convalescent COVID-19.

The gene calls are TRBV19 and TRBJ1-4, with 9 bases fitting TRBD1. CDR3 length: 14 amino acids. V shed 4 bases and J 8 bases; nucleotides not matched to a gene: 5. Germline V gives CDR1 LNHDA, CDR2 SQIVND (reference sequence). The CDR3 sequence: CASSKGTGTEKLFF. CDR3 sequence (DNA): TGTGCCAGTAGTAAAGGGACAGGGACCGAAAAACTGTTTTTT.

The V call is TRBV21-1, the J call TRBJ1-2; the table's TRBD1 call for D was not verified on the DNA. TRBV21-1 is recorded as a pseudogene. The CDR3 is made up of 17 amino acids. This CDR3 reads CASSKGQECRANYGYTF. The CDR3 region has the DNA TGTGCCAGCAGCAAAGGACAGGAGTGTAGGGCTAACTATGGCTACACCTTC.

About this clone itself: This CDR3 is also generated by other DNA sequences in the sample. Written as DNA, the CDR3 is TGTGCCAGCAGTCCTTCTTCCTACGAGCAGTACTTC. This gives the protein CASSPSSYEQYF. The chain has TRBV27 and TRBJ2-7; D gene unclear. The length of the CDR3 is 12 residues. The germline V gene encodes CDR1 MNHEY and CDR2 SMNVEV (reference sequence). V lost 5 bases and J 1 base, leaving 6 bases between the germline ends.

This clone was counted a few times. The V gene is TRBV6-4, the J gene TRBJ2-3, with 9 bases that match TRBD2. This CDR3 has 15 residues. With 5 bases clipped from V and 4 bases from J, the junction kept 7 bases outside the gene matches. Per the germline V gene, CDR1 is MRHNA and CDR2 is SNTAGT. CDR3 coding DNA: TGTGCCAGCAGTATGAGCGGGGGGTCCCCAGATACGCAGTATTTT. Its translation is CASSMSGGSPDTQYF.

This chain joins TRBV7-6 and TRBJ1-3; possibly TRBD1 for D (5 bases). CDR1 and CDR2 from the germline V gene are SGHVS and FNYEAQ. The CDR3 has 16 amino acids. The ends were cut back, 4 bases at V and 0 bases at J, with 13 bases in the middle. DNA for the CDR3: TGTGCCAGCAGCTATAGTTCAGGGTTCTCTGGAAACACCATATATTTT. Translation gives CASSYSSGFSGNTIYF.